The 28 T cell receptor beta chains in this list originate from one sample, sequenced in a study of CD8+ T cells in alopecia areata. Sequencing used cDNA as its template, made by extracting RNA and reverse transcribing it. The repertoire was sequenced with immunoSEQ multiplex PCR; TCRdb's copy has only in-frame clones and lacks some. The sample includes under 200,000 clones, less than 70% of them seen just once. The treatment was: oral pan-JAK inhibitor, 5-10 mg twice daily. The material sequenced was CD4+ T cells sorted from blood, taken at week 24, from a patient treated with tofacitinib. The receptors derive from a human donor with alopecia areata.

This clone was observed a few times. The chain employs TRBV9 and TRBJ2-5, with TRBD1 matching over 10 bases. The V and J ends lost 3 bases and 5 bases, in that order; junction bases with no gene match: 13. The CDR3 contains 17 residues. Per germline, CDR1 SGDLS and CDR2 YYNGEE. CDR3 protein: CASSGREGTGVEETQYF. CDR3 nucleotides: TGTGCCAGCAGCGGCCGAGAAGGGACAGGGGTTGAGGAGACCCAGTACTTC.

This chain links TRBV7-3 with TRBJ2-1; 8 bases fit TRBD2. The V segment lost 5 bases and the J segment 4 bases; nucleotides outside the gene matches: 7. Germline CDR1 and CDR2: SGHTA and FQGTGA. This CDR3 is 15 amino acids long. CDR3 region: CASSLVAGQYNEQFF. CDR3 in DNA: TGTGCCAGCAGCCTAGTAGCGGGGCAATACAATGAGCAGTTCTTC.

This chain uses TRBV4-1 with TRBJ2-4; D possibly matches TRBD1 or TRBD2 (6 bases each). Germline CDR1 is MGHRA and CDR2 is YSYEKL. Trimming took off 5 bases at V and 8 bases at J, with 13 bases between the two ends. The CDR3 has 13 residues. CDR3 sequence reads: CASSRGAADIQYF. The CDR3, as DNA: TGCGCCAGCAGCAGGGGGGCGGCAGACATTCAGTACTTC.

The chain is built from TRBV4-1 and TRBJ2-1; no clear D. Germline V gives CDR1 MGHRA, CDR2 YSYEKL. V was cut by 4 bases and J by 8 bases, with 12 bases left in between. The CDR3 runs to 13 residues. The CDR3 DNA reads as TGCGCCAGCAGCCTTGCGAGCGCAGATGAGCAGTTCTTC. It translates to CASSLASADEQFF.

This clone was counted between two and nine times. The V and J genes are TRBV7-3 and TRBJ2-1; D possibly uses TRBD1 or TRBD2 (5 bases each). Germline V gene sequence: CDR1 SGHTA, CDR2 FQGTGA. The CDR3 is 12 amino acids. Deletions cut 4 bases from V and 7 bases from J, with 8 bases between. The CDR3 loop is CASSSGRNEQFF. CDR3 nucleotide sequence: TGTGCCAGCAGCTCGGGGCGGAATGAGCAGTTCTTC.

The J gene is TRBJ2-2, the V gene TRBV30; 7 bases align to TRBD1. Germline V gene data show CDR1 as GTSNPN and CDR2 as SVGIG (reference sequence). Trimming took 1 base from V and 1 from J; bases not matched to a gene: 3. The CDR3 spans 15 residues. CDR3 nucleotides: TGTGCCTGGAGTGGACGACAGGGGAACACCGGGGAGCTGTTTTTT. This sequence encodes CAWSGRQGNTGELFF.

Concerning this clone itself: Other DNA sequences within the sample encode an identical CDR3. The gene calls are TRBV30 and TRBJ1-5; a possible D gene is TRBD1 (6 bases). CDR1 and CDR2 (germline): GTSNPN, SVGIG (reference sequence). The length of the CDR3 is 13 residues. Trimming stripped 0 bases from V and 6 bases from J, with 9 bases between. For the CDR3, the DNA is TGTGCCTGGAGTGTACAGGGAGGTCAGCCCCAGCATTTT. It is translated as CAWSVQGGQPQHF.

Written as DNA, the CDR3 is TGTGCTAGTGGACCGGAGCAGTTCTTC. Protein sequence: CASGPEQFF. The chain combines TRBV12-5 with TRBJ2-1; the D is unclear. The V and J ends lost 6 bases and 10 bases respectively, with 4 bases between them. This CDR3 contains 9 residues. Germline CDR1 and CDR2: LGHNT and FRNRAP.

This rearrangement joins TRBV29-1 to TRBJ1-2, with 10 bases lining up with TRBD1. From germline, CDR1 is SQVTM and CDR2 ANQGSEA. The V and J ends lost 7 bases and 6 bases, in that order; junction bases with no gene match: 8. The CDR3 covers 13 residues. The CDR3 region has the DNA TGCAGCGCAGGAGGACAGGGGGAGGATGGCTACACCTTC. Translation gives CSAGGQGEDGYTF. Full variable domain (outside the CDR3, taken from reference TRBV29-1 and TRBJ1-2): SAVISQKPSRDICQRGTSLTIQCQVDSQVTMMFWYRQQPGQSLTLIATANQGSEATYESGFVIDKFPISRPNLTFSTLTVSNMSPEDSSIYLCSAGGQGEDGYTFGSGTRLTVV.

The chain combines TRBV7-6 with TRBJ2-7; weak D call: TRBD1 (6 bases). From germline, CDR1 is SGHVS and CDR2 FNYEAQ. V lost 1 base to trimming and J lost 0 bases, with 10 bases between them. The CDR3 has 15 amino acids. The CDR3 nucleotides are TGTGCCAGCAGCTTAGACGCAGGGGTCTCCTACGAGCAGTACTTC. It encodes CASSLDAGVSYEQYF.

The genes are TRBV9 and TRBJ1-1; D is ambiguous. The V end lost 0 bases, the J end lost 1 base, and 10 bases lay between the germline ends. The germline V gene encodes CDR1 SGDLS and CDR2 YYNGEE. The CDR3 totals 15 residues. The chain's CDR3 is CASSVGAVSNTEAFF. The DNA for the CDR3 is TGTGCCAGCAGCGTAGGAGCAGTCTCGAACACTGAAGCTTTCTTT.

This sequence joins TRBV30 and TRBJ1-1; no clear D gene. Germline V gene lookup returns CDR1 GTSNPN and CDR2 SVGIG (reference sequence). The CDR3 is 14 amino acids. Trimming cost V 2 bases and J 1 base, with 11 bases left between them. Here the CDR3 DNA reads TGTGCCTGGAGTCTTGGACTCGAGAACACTGAAGCTTTCTTT. Translation: CAWSLGLENTEAFF.

This clone was detected ten times or more. The rearrangement joins TRBV28 to TRBJ1-5; D uncertain. CDR1 and CDR2 (germline): MDHEN, SYDVKM. The CDR3 runs to 13 residues. V was clipped by 1 base and J by 7 bases, with 8 bases between them. The CDR3 here is CASSLSGWQPQHF. DNA for the CDR3: TGTGCCAGCAGTTTATCCGGGTGGCAGCCCCAGCATTTT.

The table lists this clone with a count of one. V is TRBV29-1 and J is TRBJ2-6; D is uncertain. Germline lookup yields CDR1 SQVTM and CDR2 ANQGSEA. The length of the CDR3 is 14 residues. V lost 4 bases, J lost 2 bases, and 9 bases lay in between. CDR3 loop: CSVAVLAGANVLTF. In DNA, the CDR3 is TGCAGCGTTGCCGTTTTAGCTGGGGCCAACGTCCTGACTTTC.

V is TRBV30 and J is TRBJ1-1, with 8 nucleotides matching TRBD1. CDR3 size: 14 residues. The V gene end was trimmed by 3 bases and the J gene end by 5 bases; junction bases not matched to a gene: 8. Germline lookup yields CDR1 GTSNPN and CDR2 SVGIG (reference sequence). The CDR3 coding sequence is TGTGCCTGGAGAGGACAGGGTATGGGGACTGAAGCTTTCTTT. It yields the protein CAWRGQGMGTEAFF.

The rearrangement joins TRBV7-9 to TRBJ1-5; weak D call: TRBD1 (6 bases). From germline, CDR1 is SEHNR and CDR2 FQNEAQ (reference sequence). V lost 5 bases to trimming and J lost 3 bases, with 14 bases between them. This CDR3 spans 15 amino acids. CDR3: CASSANTGSNQPQHF. The DNA of the CDR3 is TGTGCCAGCAGCGCCAATACAGGGTCCAATCAGCCCCAGCATTTT. The full variable domain, rest sourced from reference TRBV7-9 and TRBJ1-5, is DTGVSQNPRHKITKRGQNVTFRCDPISEHNRLYWYRQTLGQGPEFLTYFQNEAQLEKSRLLSDRFSAERPKGSFSTLEIQRTEQGDSAMYLCASSANTGSNQPQHFGDGTRLSIL.

As concerns this clone: This likely reflects a read error, since a far larger clone is one base away. J is TRBJ2-1 and V is TRBV18; 8 bases agree with TRBD2. Germline lookup yields CDR1 KGHSH and CDR2 LQKENI. The CDR3 covers 16 residues. V shed 8 bases and J 5 bases; nucleotides not matched to a gene: 14. CDR3 in DNA: TGTGCCAGCAGCCCAATAGGCGGGGGGATTGACAATGAGCAGTTCTTC. As protein: CASSPIGGGIDNEQFF.

The chain links TRBV19 to TRBJ2-1; D call uncertain. Per germline, CDR1 LNHDA and CDR2 SQIVND (reference sequence). Trimming took 5 bases from V and 0 from J, leaving 8 bases between them. The CDR3 spans 14 residues. CDR3 in amino acids: CASSPRSSYNEQFF. CDR3 nucleotide sequence: TGTGCCAGTAGTCCTCGGAGCTCCTACAATGAGCAGTTCTTC.

This clone was seen once. J is TRBJ2-3 and V is TRBV5-1, with D possibly matching TRBD1 (6 bases). The CDR3 covers 14 residues. CDR1 and CDR2 from the germline V gene are SGHRS and YFSETQ. The ends were cut back, 5 bases at V and 2 bases at J, with 12 bases in the middle. In DNA form, the CDR3 reads TGCGCCAGCAGTAAGGACAGCCCCACAGATACGCAGTATTTT. As protein: CASSKDSPTDTQYF.

This clone was counted only a few times. The chain couples TRBV4-1 to TRBJ2-7, with D hard to call. V gave up 2 bases and J gave up 3 bases, with 8 bases separating them. Per germline, CDR1 MGHRA and CDR2 YSYEKL. The CDR3 extends over 13 amino acids. The CDR3 DNA reads TGCGCCAGCAGCCAATACAGACACTACGAGCAGTACTTC. It translates to CASSQYRHYEQYF.

On this clone: This sample includes further DNA sequences coding for the same CDR3. Here the CDR3 reads CSVGGRMNTEAFF. CDR3 sequence (DNA): TGCAGCGTGGGGGGACGGATGAACACTGAAGCTTTCTTT. This chain joins TRBV29-1 and TRBJ1-1; TRBD1 might be the D (5 bases). V lost 6 bases and J 0 bases, leaving 11 bases between the germline ends. The CDR3 has 13 amino acids. In germline, CDR1 is SQVTM, CDR2 ANQGSEA.

The gene calls are TRBV9 and TRBJ2-7; no definite D call. V gave up 0 bases and J gave up 0 bases, with 7 bases separating them. Germline lookup yields CDR1 SGDLS and CDR2 YYNGEE. The CDR3 is 14 residues long. CDR3 loop: CASSVAQFSYEQYF. The CDR3 DNA is TGTGCCAGCAGCGTAGCACAGTTCTCCTACGAGCAGTACTTC.

This sequence joins TRBV6-6 and TRBJ1-1, with 10 bases aligning to TRBD1. The CDR3 loop spans 15 amino acids. With 2 bases clipped from V and 2 bases from J, the junction kept 2 bases outside the gene matches. In germline, CDR1 is MNHNY, CDR2 SVGAGI (reference sequence). CDR3 region: CASSYVTGGNTEAFF. CDR3 bases: TGTGCCAGCAGTTACGTGACAGGGGGCAACACTGAAGCTTTCTTT.

Concerning this clone: In the same sample, other DNA sequences code for this CDR3. The chain recombines TRBV7-6 with TRBJ2-2; D might be TRBD1 (6 bases). Germline CDR1 is SGHVS and CDR2 is FNYEAQ. The germline V and J ends were trimmed by 5 bases and 0 bases, with 13 bases remaining between them. CDR3 size: 16 residues. This CDR3 is CASSQEQGSNTGELFF. In DNA form, the CDR3 reads TGTGCCAGCAGCCAGGAACAGGGTTCGAACACCGGGGAGCTGTTTTTT.

The chain uses TRBV5-1 and TRBJ1-1, with D maybe TRBD1 (5 bases). Between the trimmed V and J ends, which lost 1 base and 4 bases, there was a span of 14 bases. In germline, CDR1 is SGHRS, CDR2 YFSETQ. The CDR3 has 15 amino acids. This CDR3 reads CASSLWPGTGTEAFF. CDR3 sequence (DNA): TGCGCCAGCAGCTTGTGGCCAGGGACGGGCACTGAAGCTTTCTTT.

The table lists this clone with a few counts. The genes are TRBV18 and TRBJ2-7; TRBD2 is a possible D gene (6 bases). CDR3 size: 14 residues. In germline, CDR1 is KGHSH, CDR2 LQKENI. The germline V and J ends were trimmed by 0 bases and 3 bases, with 9 bases remaining between them. CDR3 loop: CASSPPMGGYEQYF. CDR3 DNA: TGTGCCAGCTCACCACCGATGGGGGGCTACGAGCAGTACTTC.

The chain recombines TRBV5-1 with TRBJ2-7, with 12 nucleotides matching TRBD2. J was trimmed by 5 bases and V by 3 bases; bases with no gene match: 6. This CDR3 contains 15 residues. The V gene's germline CDR1 is SGHRS and CDR2 YFSETQ. The CDR3 here is CASSSPSGGADEQYF. The DNA for the CDR3 is TGCGCCAGCAGCTCGCCTAGCGGGGGGGCCGACGAGCAGTACTTC.

This clone was seen a few times. The V and J genes are TRBV25-1 and TRBJ1-2, with D perhaps TRBD1 (5 bases). The V gene lost 4 bases and the J gene lost 5 bases, with 26 bases spanning the gap. The CDR3 consists of 18 residues. From germline, CDR1 is MGHDK and CDR2 SYGVNS. CDR3 in DNA: TGTGCCAGCAGTGCCACTCGGGGGACGTCACCCGACAAATATGGCTACACCTTC. It encodes CASSATRGTSPDKYGYTF.